This is a list of T cell receptor beta chains from one sample in a study of blood T cell repertoires in COVID-19. Repertoires were generated with immunoSEQ multiplex PCR, while TCRdb's copy carries only in-frame clones and drops some. The table lists hundreds of thousands of clones, roughly 79% of them singletons, with 7.5% in the top ten. The sample taken for sequencing was peripheral blood. These TCRs come from a woman aged 80 or older with COVID-19, enrolled during active disease. Both conserved end residues are part of each CDR3. D genes are given only for firm matches. Size is omitted from some rows. Given values are once, few, many or a class for expanded clones.

d_call | clone_size | j_call | v_call | cdr3_nt | cdr3_aa
- | few | TRBJ1-2 | TRBV24-1 | TGTGCCACCAGTGTCCCCGGGTTAGATGGCTACACCTTC | CATSVPGLDGYTF
- | - | TRBJ2-1 | TRBV2 | TGTGCCAGCTCTACAGGGTACAATGAGCAGTTCTTC | CASSTGYNEQFF
- | - | TRBJ2-1 | TRBV18 | TGTGCCAGCTCACCCTATTCGGGGTTCAATGAGCAGTTCTTC | CASSPYSGFNEQFF
- | - | TRBJ1-1 | TRBV7-3 | TGTGCCAGCAGCTTTCCGGGACACCCGAACACTGAAGCTTTCTTT | CASSFPGHPNTEAFF
- | once | TRBJ2-4 | TRBV18 | TGTGCCAGCTCACCACCAGAACTAGCCAAAAACATTCAGTACTTC | CASSPPELAKNIQYF
- | - | TRBJ2-3 | TRBV7-2 | TGTGCCAGCAGCTTAGACGGGGTGGCTACGCAGTATTTT | CASSLDGVATQYF
- | few | TRBJ2-7 | TRBV11-2 | TGTGCCAGCAGCTTTCAGATAGCCACCTACGAGCAGTACTTC | CASSFQIATYEQYF
- | - | TRBJ1-1 | TRBV11-1 | TGTGCCAGCAGTTTGAGGGCGGCAGGTTTGAACACTGAAGCTTTCTTT | CASSLRAAGLNTEAFF
TRBD1 | - | TRBJ1-1 | TRBV5-6 | TGTGCCAGCAGCGATCTCGGACAGGGAGTTGCTGAAGCTTTCTTT | CASSDLGQGVAEAFF
TRBD2 | - | TRBJ2-7 | TRBV6-1 | TGTGCCAGCAGTGAAAGGGCGGGGGGCCACTACGAGCAGTACTTC | CASSERAGGHYEQYF
- | - | TRBJ1-2 | TRBV9 | TGTGCCAGCAGCGAACCTCCGGGAGGAGGCTACACCTTC | CASSEPPGGGYTF
- | few | TRBJ1-1 | TRBV4-1 | TGCGCCAGCAGCCAAAGGGACATGTCTAGAGAGAACACTGAAGCTTTCTTT | CASSQRDMSRENTEAFF
- | - | TRBJ2-5 | TRBV4-2 | TGTGCCAGCAGTCAAGATATGGAGGTAGAAGAGACCCAGTACTTC | CASSQDMEVEETQYF
- | - | TRBJ2-2 | TRBV30 | TGTGCCTGGAGGCCGATGAGGGCTAGCTCCGGGGAGCTGTTTTTT | CAWRPMRASSGELFF
TRBD1 | - | TRBJ2-1 | TRBV5-1 | TGCGCCAGCAGCCTGGAAGGACAGGGTGATGAGCAGTTCTTC | CASSLEGQGDEQFF
- | - | TRBJ1-1 | TRBV19 | TGTGCCAGTAAGTGGAGGGAATTGAACACTGAAGCTTTCTTT | CASKWRELNTEAFF
TRBD1 | - | TRBJ1-2 | TRBV7-3 | TGTGCCAGCAGCCTCGGACAGGGGGCTGACTACACCTTC | CASSLGQGADYTF
TRBD2 | - | TRBJ2-5 | TRBV9 | TGTGCCAGCAGCGTAGCTACGGGCGGGGGCCAAGAGACCCAGTACTTC | CASSVATGGGQETQYF
TRBD2 | many | TRBJ2-1 | TRBV29-1 | TGCAGCGTGGGCCCTAGCGGGAGCTACAATGAGCAGTTCTTC | CSVGPSGSYNEQFF
TRBD1 | - | TRBJ1-4 | TRBV7-2 | TGTGCCAGCAGCTTAAGGGGCAGGGGGAGTGAAAAACTGTTTTTT | CASSLRGRGSEKLFF
TRBD2 | - | TRBJ2-3 | TRBV5-1 | TGCGCCAGCAGCTTGGTGGGACTAGGACAGAGTCCAGATACGCAGTATTTT | CASSLVGLGQSPDTQYF
TRBD1 | - | TRBJ1-1 | TRBV10-3 | TGTGCCATCAGTTTGACAGGGGAAGGCACTGAAGCTTTCTTT | CAISLTGEGTEAFF